This T cell receptor beta chain came from a study of blood T cells in healthy people across ages. Regarding the study as a whole: TCR beta diversity was tightly associated with the proportion of naive T cells. Estimated diversity, derived from one million T cells, was regarded as an underestimate. Not knowing donor CMV status may have confounded expanded clonotype changes.

The table lists this clonotype with a few counts. Its antigen is unknown. Unmatched junction bases numbered 5, after V lost 0 bases and J lost 3 bases. The CDR3 consists of 16 residues. Per the germline V gene, CDR1 is SGHRS and CDR2 is YFSETQ. The amount of total RNA extracted per sample was at least 5 micrograms. A second PCR, run for roughly 7 to 11 cycles, used a sample-barcoded 5' primer plus a J-beta primer mix. TCRdb passed the 5' RACE reads through MiXCR, listing each CDR3 protein once. Of 550,000 to 800,000 distinct CDR3 sequences listed, approximately 31% are singletons. The sequence derives from an elderly woman in good health. The V call is TRBV5-1, the J call TRBJ1-1; the match to TRBD1 covers 10 bases. Sequencing used blood. As DNA, the CDR3 is TGCGCCAGCAGCTTGGGCGGGGACAGGGGCGACACTGAAGCTTTCTTT. Amino acid sequence: CASSLGGDRGDTEAFF.